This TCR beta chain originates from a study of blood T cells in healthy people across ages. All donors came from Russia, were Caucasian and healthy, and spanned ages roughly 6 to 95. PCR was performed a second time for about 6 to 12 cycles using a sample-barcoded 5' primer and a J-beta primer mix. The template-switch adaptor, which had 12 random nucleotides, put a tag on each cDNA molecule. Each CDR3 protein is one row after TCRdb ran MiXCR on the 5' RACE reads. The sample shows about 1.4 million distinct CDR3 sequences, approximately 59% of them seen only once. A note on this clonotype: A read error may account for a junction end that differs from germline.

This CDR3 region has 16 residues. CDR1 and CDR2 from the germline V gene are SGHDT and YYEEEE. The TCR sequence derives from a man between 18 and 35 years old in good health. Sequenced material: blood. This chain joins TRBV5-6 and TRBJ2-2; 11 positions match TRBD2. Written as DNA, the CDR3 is TGTGCCGGCAGCATAACTAGCGGGGGTTTATCCGGGGAGCTGTTTTTT. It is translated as CAGSITSGGLSGELFF.